The entry that follows covers one TCR beta chain sequence. These data are taken from a study of blood T cell repertoires in COVID-19. Some clones are missing from TCRdb's copy, which holds only in-frame ones; the method was immunoSEQ multiplex PCR. This sample has 70,000 to 90,000 clones, with approximately 86% found just once. Trimming took off 7 bases at V and 4 bases at J, with 16 bases between the two ends. The CDR3 extends over 15 amino acids. Germline V gene lookup returns CDR1 MNHEY and CDR2 SVGAGI. The sequence was obtained from a man older than 75 with active or convalescent COVID-19. Sequenced sample: peripheral blood. The chain employs TRBV6-5 and TRBJ1-4, with D perhaps matching TRBD1 (5 bases). The CDR3 nucleotides are TGTGCCAGCACCCCCTGGGGCACCCTTAATGAAAAACTGTTTTTT. Its protein is CASTPWGTLNEKLFF.